These 12 T cell receptor beta chains originate from one sample sequenced in a study of blood T cell repertoires in COVID-19. Generated by immunoSEQ multiplex PCR, the TCRdb table keeps only in-frame clones and is missing some. The data hold about 370,000 clones, with over 75% observed a single time. The sample consisted of PBMCs or T cells enriched from blood (not recorded which). Source of these receptors: a young man who had recovered from COVID-19.

The chain has TRBV4-1 and TRBJ1-4, with D perhaps matching TRBD1 (5 bases). The CDR3 runs 13 residues. The germline gives CDR1 MGHRA, CDR2 YSYEKL. Trimming removed 1 base at V and 15 bases at J, with 15 bases between. CDR3 coding DNA: TGCGCCAGCAGCCAAGGTATACCAAAAGGGGTGTTTTTT. Translation: CASSQGIPKGVFF.

V gene TRBV5-6 combines with J gene TRBJ2-2, with D perhaps matching TRBD2 (6 bases). The germline CDR1 and CDR2 sequences are SGHDT and YYEEEE. Deletions cut 3 bases from V and 6 bases from J, with 12 bases between. The CDR3 is made up of 14 amino acids. CDR3 sequence (DNA): TGTGCCAGCAGCTCGGGACTTCTCGCCGGGGAGCTGTTTTTT. This sequence encodes CASSSGLLAGELFF.

The V gene is TRBV5-5, the J gene TRBJ1-5, with D possibly being TRBD1 (5 bases). This CDR3 has 14 residues. The V gene lost 4 bases and the J gene lost 9 bases, with 17 bases spanning the gap. From germline, CDR1 is SGHKS and CDR2 YYEKEE (reference sequence). The CDR3 protein is CASSLGHPTAPQHF. CDR3 bases: TGTGCCAGCAGCCTCGGACACCCTACTGCGCCCCAGCATTTT. The full variable domain, completed using reference TRBV5-5 and TRBJ1-5, is DAGVTQSPTHLIKTRGQQVTLRCSPISGHKSVSWYQQVLGQGPQFIFQYYEKEERGRGNFPDRFSARQFPNYSSELNVNALLLGDSALYLCASSLGHPTAPQHFGDGTRLSIL.

The V call is TRBV5-6, the J call TRBJ1-1; no definite D call. The germline CDR1 and CDR2 sequences are SGHDT and YYEEEE. V shed 0 bases and J shed 5 bases, with 14 bases lying between them. There are 15 residues in the CDR3. DNA of the CDR3: TGTGCCAGCAGCTTGGCGCTCCCCGCGCGGACTGAAGCTTTCTTT. It translates to CASSLALPARTEAFF.

The chain couples TRBV29-1 to TRBJ2-2; D is ambiguous. The length of the CDR3 is 14 residues. V lost 1 base to trimming and J lost 1 base, with 7 bases between them. Germline CDR1 and CDR2: SQVTM and ANQGSEA. As DNA, the CDR3 is TGCAGCGTTGAAGGAACGGGGAACACCGGGGAGCTGTTTTTT. It translates to CSVEGTGNTGELFF.

The V gene is TRBV5-1, the J gene TRBJ1-1; D unclear. Germline V gene sequence: CDR1 SGHRS, CDR2 YFSETQ. This CDR3 has 15 amino acids. With 0 bases removed from V and 0 bases from J, the gap between germline ends came to 9 bases. For the CDR3, the DNA is TGCGCCAGCAGCTTGGACCCAGGTATGAACACTGAAGCTTTCTTT. It specifies CASSLDPGMNTEAFF.

The rearrangement uses TRBV19 and TRBJ1-1; possibly TRBD1 for D (6 bases). V was cut by 7 bases and J by 6 bases, with 21 bases left in between. The CDR3 runs 15 residues. Germline CDR1 is LNHDA and CDR2 is SQIVND (reference sequence). CDR3 amino acids: CASTNQGQLVAEAFF. The CDR3, as DNA: TGTGCCAGTACAAACCAGGGGCAGCTGGTCGCTGAAGCTTTCTTT.

This rearrangement joins TRBV9 to TRBJ2-7; no reliable D call. Germline values: CDR1 SGDLS, CDR2 YYNGEE. Trimming removed 2 bases from V and 5 bases from J, with 11 bases in between. The CDR3 length is 13 residues. The CDR3: CASSVGQQDEQYF. In DNA form, the CDR3 reads TGTGCCAGCAGCGTTGGCCAGCAGGACGAGCAGTACTTC.

The chain employs TRBV19 and TRBJ2-2; possible D gene TRBD2, 5 bases. The CDR3 spans 15 residues. V dropped 10 bases and J dropped 1 base, with 16 bases sitting between them. Per the germline V gene, CDR1 is LNHDA and CDR2 is SQIVND (reference sequence). The CDR3 sequence is CATHSVERNTGELFF. The CDR3 DNA reads TGTGCCACCCATAGCGTGGAAAGGAACACCGGGGAGCTGTTTTTT.

The chain links TRBV3-1 (or the pseudogene TRBV3-2) to TRBJ2-1; 8 bases are shared with TRBD2. Germline loops: CDR1 LGHDT, CDR2 YNNKEL (reference sequence). The V gene end was trimmed by 4 bases and the J gene end by 6 bases; junction bases not matched to a gene: 23. CDR3 length: 20 residues. The CDR3 region has the DNA TGTGCCAGCAGCCGATCCAGCGCGGGACTAGGAAGATCGAGGATCAATGAGCAGTTCTTC. This encodes CASSRSSAGLGRSRINEQFF.

This clone has a handful of counts. The V and J genes are TRBV20-1 and TRBJ2-2; 9 nucleotides line up with TRBD2. Germline lookup yields CDR1 DFQATT and CDR2 SNEGSKA (reference sequence). The CDR3 loop spans 14 amino acids. Trimming at V came to 3 bases and at J to 7 bases, leaving 6 bases not matched to a gene. The CDR3 is CSASGGRALGELFF. Written as DNA, the CDR3 is TGCAGTGCTAGTGGCGGGAGGGCGCTCGGGGAGCTGTTTTTT.

This sequence joins TRBV19 and TRBJ1-3; D gene unclear. The V end was cut by 7 bases, the J end by 0 bases, with 10 bases between. Germline CDR1 reads LNHDA; CDR2 reads SQIVND (reference sequence). This CDR3 has 14 amino acids. CDR3 sequence reads: CASTSQNSGNTIYF. The DNA for the CDR3 is TGTGCCAGTACGTCACAGAACTCTGGAAACACCATATATTTT.